This TCR beta chain was captured by sequencing in a study of T cells in tuberculosis. Time point reported: new active TB diagnosis, blood taken before or within 7 days of starting treatment. The repertoire was sequenced with immunoSEQ multiplex PCR; TCRdb's copy has only in-frame clones and lacks some. The table shows approximately 53,000 clones, with nearly 95% occurring only once. This CDR3 contains 13 residues. The V gene lost 3 bases and the J gene lost 9 bases, with 11 bases spanning the gap. Germline loops: CDR1 MDHEN, CDR2 SYDVKM. V usage is TRBV28 and J usage is TRBJ1-4, with D hard to call. This specimen consisted of PBMCs, obtained at tuberculosis diagnosis. This receptor was taken from an adult with tuberculosis. CDR3 loop: CASSLVGPQKLFF. CDR3 in DNA: TGTGCCAGCAGTTTGGTTGGCCCTCAAAAACTGTTTTTT.